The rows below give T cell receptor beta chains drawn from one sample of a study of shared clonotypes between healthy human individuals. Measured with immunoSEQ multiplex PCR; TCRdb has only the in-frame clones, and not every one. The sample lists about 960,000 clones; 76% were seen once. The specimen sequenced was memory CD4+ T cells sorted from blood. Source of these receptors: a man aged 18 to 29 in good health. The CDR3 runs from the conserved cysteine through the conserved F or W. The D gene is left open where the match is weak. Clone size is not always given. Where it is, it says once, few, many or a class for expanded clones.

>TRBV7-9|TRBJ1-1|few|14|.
TGTGCCAGCAGCTGGTCCAGGGGAAACACTGAAGCTTTCTTT
CASSWSRGNTEAFF
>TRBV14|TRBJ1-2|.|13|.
TGTGCCAGCAGCTCCCGGGACAACTATGGCTACACCTTC
CASSSRDNYGYTF
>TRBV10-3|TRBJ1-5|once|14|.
TGTGCCATCAGTGGACCGGGGGAGAGTCAGCCCCAGCATTTT
CAISGPGESQPQHF
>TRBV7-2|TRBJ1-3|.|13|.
TGTGCCAGCAGCTTCGACGCGCGAAACACCATATATTTT
CASSFDARNTIYF
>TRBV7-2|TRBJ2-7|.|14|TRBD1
TGTGCCAGCGAGGGACAGGGGGGCCCCTACGAGCAGTACTTC
CASEGQGGPYEQYF
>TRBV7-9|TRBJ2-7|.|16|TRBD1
TGTGCCAGCAGTCCAACCGGGACAGGACTTAAATACGAGCAGTACTTC
CASSPTGTGLKYEQYF
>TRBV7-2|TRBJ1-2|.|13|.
TGTGCCAGCAGCACAAACCCAGACTATGGCTACACCTTC
CASSTNPDYGYTF
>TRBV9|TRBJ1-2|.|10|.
TGTGCCAGCAGCGCGCAGAACTACACCTTC
CASSAQNYTF
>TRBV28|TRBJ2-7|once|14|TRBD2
TGTGCCAGCAGGAGCGGGGGGGGCTCCTACGAGCAGTACTTC
CASRSGGGSYEQYF
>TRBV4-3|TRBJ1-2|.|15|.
TGCGCCAGCAGCCAAGATCGTCAGGGGCGGTGGGGCTACACCTTC
CASSQDRQGRWGYTF
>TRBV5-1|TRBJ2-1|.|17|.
TGCGCCAGCAGCTTGGGACAGACATCTAGCTCCTACAATGAGCAGTTCTTC
CASSLGQTSSSYNEQFF
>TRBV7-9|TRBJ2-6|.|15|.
TGTGCCAGCAGCAGACTCTGGTCAGGGGCCAACGTCCTGACTTTC
CASSRLWSGANVLTF
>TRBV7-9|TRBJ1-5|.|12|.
TGTGCCAGCAGCTTTGATAATCAGCCCCAGCATTTT
CASSFDNQPQHF
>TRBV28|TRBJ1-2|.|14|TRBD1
TGTGCCAGCATAACAGGGGGCGCTAATGGTGGCTACACCTTC
CASITGGANGGYTF
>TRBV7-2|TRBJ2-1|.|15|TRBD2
TGTGCCAGCAGCTTAAGCGGGAGTTCCCACAATGAGCAGTTCTTC
CASSLSGSSHNEQFF
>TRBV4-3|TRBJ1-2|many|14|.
TGCGCCAGCAGCCAAGAGGGGCTTAACTATGGCTACACCTTC
CASSQEGLNYGYTF
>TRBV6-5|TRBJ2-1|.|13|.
TGTGCCAGCACGTCTTGGGGGTCTAGTGAGCAGTTCTTC
CASTSWGSSEQFF
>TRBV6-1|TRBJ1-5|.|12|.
TGTGCCAGCAGTGGCGGAAATCAGCCCCAGCATTTT
CASSGGNQPQHF
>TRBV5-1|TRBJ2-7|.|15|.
TGCGCCAGCAGCTTGGAGGCAGTTCCTACCTACGAGCAGTACTTC
CASSLEAVPTYEQYF
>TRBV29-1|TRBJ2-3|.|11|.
TGCAGCGTTGAAGACACAGATACGCAGTATTTT
CSVEDTDTQYF
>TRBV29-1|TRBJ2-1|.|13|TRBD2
TGCAGCGTCGCACAGTGGGGGGGGAATGAGCAGTTCTTC
CSVAQWGGNEQFF
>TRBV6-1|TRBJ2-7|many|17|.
TGTGCCAGCAGTGAAGGACTCGCTTCATTATCCTTCACCGAGCAGTACTTC
CASSEGLASLSFTEQYF
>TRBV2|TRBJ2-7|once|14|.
TGTGCCAGCAGTGATCTGGCGGATTCCTACGAGCAGTACTTC
CASSDLADSYEQYF
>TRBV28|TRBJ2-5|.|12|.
TGTGCCAGCAGGACCGTCGAAGAGACCCAGTACTTC
CASRTVEETQYF
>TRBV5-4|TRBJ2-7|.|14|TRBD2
TGTGCCAGCAGCCTAGGACTAGGCTCCTACGAGCAGTACTTC
CASSLGLGSYEQYF
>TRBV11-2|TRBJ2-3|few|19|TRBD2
TGTGCCAGCAGCCCTACCCAGGGACTAGCGGGGGGGCCAAGGGATACGCAGTATTTT
CASSPTQGLAGGPRDTQYF
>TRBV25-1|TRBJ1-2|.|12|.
TGTGCCGGGGGCAAGGCAGGCGGTGGCTACACCTTC
CAGGKAGGGYTF
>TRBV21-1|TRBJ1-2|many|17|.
TGTGCCAGCAGCAAGCGGGCGCGAGACAGGAGAAGCTATGGCTACACCTTC
CASSKRARDRRSYGYTF
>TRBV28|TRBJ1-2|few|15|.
TGTGCCAGCAGTTTTCCCCGGGGAGGTTCCTATGGCTACACCTTC
CASSFPRGGSYGYTF
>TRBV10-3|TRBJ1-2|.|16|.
TGTGCCATCAGTGAGACTCGGACGGCCTCTAACTATGGCTACACCTTC
CAISETRTASNYGYTF
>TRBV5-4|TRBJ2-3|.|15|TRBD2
TGTGCCAGCAGCTTGTCGGGAGGTGGCACAGATACGCAGTATTTT
CASSLSGGGTDTQYF
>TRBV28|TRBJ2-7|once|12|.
TGTGCCAGCAGCCTCGGTCCTAGCGAGCAGTACTTC
CASSLGPSEQYF
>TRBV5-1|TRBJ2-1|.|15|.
TGCGCCAGCAGCACTACTAGCAGCTCCTACAATGAGCAGTTCTTC
CASSTTSSSYNEQFF